This is a list of T cell receptor beta chains from one sample in a study of Graves' ophthalmopathy and Graves' hyperthyroidism. TCRdb recomputed calls from the multiplex PCR reads with MiXCR, one row per CDR3 protein. The data contain approximately 460,000 distinct CDR3 sequences, approximately 15% of them singletons. The specimen sequenced was blood. All receptors derive from a woman in her 30s with Graves' ophthalmopathy. Both conserved end residues are part of each CDR3. A D gene is named only where the DNA matches it firmly. Clone size appears in some rows only: once, few, many, or a class for an expanded clone.

j_gene	d_gene	abundance	v_gene	CDR3aa	CDR3nt
TRBJ1-1	NA	many	TRBV2	CASSTPQLWGGEVPEAFF	TGTGCCAGCAGTACCCCGCAGTTATGGGGGGGCGAGGTTCCTGAAGCTTTCTTT
TRBJ1-1	TRBD1	many	TRBV7-9	CASSFGQGVGNTEAFF	TGTGCCAGCAGCTTTGGACAGGGGGTAGGCAACACTGAAGCTTTCTTT
TRBJ1-2	NA	few	TRBV12-3/TRBV12-4	CASSLTDFYGYTF	TGTGCCAGCAGTTTAACAGACTTCTATGGCTACACCTTC
TRBJ1-3	NA	NA	TRBV10-3	CAIKEPEVPGNTIYF	TGTGCCATCAAAGAGCCCGAGGTTCCTGGAAACACCATATATTTT
TRBJ2-5	NA	many	TRBV27	CANSYSEKETQYF	TGTGCCAACAGTTATAGCGAGAAGGAGACCCAGTACTTC
TRBJ1-1	NA	NA	TRBV30	CATDGQGLMNTEAFF	TGTGCCACTGACGGTCAGGGGCTAATGAACACTGAAGCTTTCTTT
TRBJ1-2	TRBD1	few	TRBV11-1	CASSPSDRGRNYGYTF	TGTGCCAGCAGCCCTTCGGACAGGGGGCGGAACTATGGCTACACCTTC
TRBJ1-1	NA	NA	TRBV19	CASSRGTLEAFF	TGTGCCAGTAGTAGGGGAACACTTGAAGCTTTCTTT
TRBJ2-3	NA	once	TRBV28	CASSQPTGTPKADTQYF	TGTGCCAGCAGCCAACCCACAGGGACTCCTAAGGCAGATACGCAGTATTTT
TRBJ1-1	NA	many	TRBV10-3	CAISWEGAEAFF	TGTGCCATCAGCTGGGAAGGGGCTGAAGCTTTCTTT
TRBJ1-6	NA	NA	TRBV6-5	CASSYYGGGSPLHF	TGTGCCAGCAGTTACTATGGGGGTGGGTCACCCCTCCACTTT
TRBJ1-5	NA	many	TRBV6-5	CASSYEQVNQPQHF	TGTGCCAGCAGTTACGAACAGGTCAATCAGCCCCAGCATTTT
TRBJ1-1	NA	many	TRBV12-3/TRBV12-4	CASGDGVVTEAFF	TGTGCCAGCGGGGACGGGGTTGTCACTGAAGCTTTCTTT
TRBJ2-5	TRBD2	NA	TRBV30	CAWTSGGSQETQYF	TGTGCCTGGACTAGCGGGGGGAGTCAAGAGACCCAGTACTTC
TRBJ2-7	TRBD1	many	TRBV2	CASSGTGGEYYEQYF	TGTGCCAGCAGTGGGACAGGGGGCGAATACTACGAGCAGTACTTC
TRBJ1-2	NA	many	TRBV15	CATSRAGVGHGYTF	TGTGCCACCAGCAGAGCCGGGGTCGGGCATGGCTACACCTTC
TRBJ2-7	TRBD2	many	TRBV11-2	CASSGRLAGGPINEQYF	TGTGCCAGCAGCGGAAGACTAGCGGGGGGGCCTATCAACGAGCAGTACTTC
TRBJ2-6	NA	many	TRBV12-3/TRBV12-4	CASSKYGANVLTF	TGTGCCAGCAGCAAATATGGGGCCAACGTCCTGACCTTC
TRBJ2-5	NA	NA	TRBV7-2	CASSADHPRETQYF	TGTGCCAGCAGCGCGGACCACCCCAGGGAGACCCAGTACTTC
TRBJ2-7	TRBD2	many	TRBV6-1	CASRRLAGVREQYF	TGTGCCAGCAGAAGACTAGCGGGAGTCCGCGAGCAGTACTTC
TRBJ1-2	NA	NA	TRBV29-1	CSGGAENYGYTF	TGCAGCGGCGGGGCAGAGAACTATGGCTACACCTTC
TRBJ1-2	NA	many	TRBV2	CASTLIPTSNYGYTF	TGTGCCAGCACCCTAATACCGACATCCAACTATGGCTACACCTTC
TRBJ2-1	NA	NA	TRBV12-3/TRBV12-4	CASRLLSWGSYNEQFF	TGTGCCAGTCGCCTCCTTTCTTGGGGCTCCTACAATGAGCAGTTCTTC
TRBJ1-2	TRBD1	many	TRBV15	CATSKRTGDGYTF	TGTGCCACCAGCAAACGGACAGGGGATGGCTACACCTTC
TRBJ1-3	TRBD1	many	TRBV5-4	CASSFGQGKFSGNTIYF	TGTGCCAGCAGCTTCGGACAGGGCAAATTCTCTGGAAACACCATATATTTT
TRBJ1-2	NA	many	TRBV5-1	CASSPTGDRYTF	TGCGCCAGCAGCCCGACGGGGGATCGCTACACCTTC
TRBJ2-7	TRBD2	many	TRBV20-1	CSASPSASGSMYEQYF	TGCAGTGCTAGCCCTAGTGCTAGCGGGAGTATGTACGAGCAGTACTTC
TRBJ1-1	NA	many	TRBV27	CASSEIRNTEAFF	TGTGCCAGCAGTGAAATCAGGAACACTGAAGCTTTCTTT
TRBJ2-5	NA	many	TRBV24-1	CATSDPGTTETQYF	TGTGCCACCAGTGATCCCGGGACGACAGAGACCCAGTACTTC
TRBJ1-1	TRBD1	many	TRBV30	CAWSRTGLNTEAFF	TGTGCCTGGAGCCGGACAGGGTTGAACACTGAAGCTTTCTTT
TRBJ2-7	NA	many	TRBV12-5	CASGLCGRVSESSYEQYF	TGTGCTAGTGGTTTGTGCGGTCGGGTGAGCGAGAGCTCCTACGAGCAGTACTTC
TRBJ1-3	NA	many	TRBV5-1	CASSLEWGNTIYF	TGCGCCAGCAGCTTAGAATGGGGAAACACCATATATTTT
TRBJ1-2	NA	many	TRBV30	CAWSVSGNGYTF	TGTGCCTGGAGTGTGTCGGGGAATGGCTACACCTTC
TRBJ1-2	TRBD1	many	TRBV7-2	CASSAYRGDYGYTF	TGTGCCAGCAGCGCCTACAGGGGGGACTATGGCTACACCTTC
TRBJ1-5	NA	many	TRBV6-1	CASSETWDQPQHF	TGTGCCAGCAGTGAGACGTGGGATCAGCCCCAGCATTTT
TRBJ2-7	TRBD2	NA	TRBV12-3/TRBV12-4	CASSFLRLAGHEQYF	TGTGCCAGCAGTTTTTTGAGACTAGCGGGTCACGAGCAGTACTTC
TRBJ2-7	NA	many	TRBV10-3	CAIRTHPGGNEQYF	TGTGCCATCAGAACCCATCCAGGGGGGAACGAGCAGTACTTC
TRBJ1-1	TRBD1	few	TRBV6-1	CASSPKRTGNTEAFF	TGTGCCAGCAGCCCTAAGCGGACAGGGAACACTGAAGCTTTCTTT
TRBJ1-1	NA	many	TRBV9	CASTFGENTEAFF	TGTGCCAGCACCTTCGGAGAGAACACTGAAGCTTTCTTT
TRBJ1-3	TRBD1	few	TRBV2	CASRLTQGAGNTIYF	TGTGCCAGCAGACTGACTCAGGGGGCTGGAAACACCATATATTTT
TRBJ1-1	TRBD1	NA	TRBV9	CASSVSAGTGDIEAFF	TGTGCCAGCAGCGTATCGGCCGGGACAGGGGACATCGAAGCTTTCTTT
TRBJ1-1	NA	many	TRBV5-1	CASSSTTEEAFF	TGCGCCAGCAGCTCAACGACAGAAGAAGCTTTCTTT
TRBJ2-7	NA	many	TRBV6-1	CASSEWGQMTGSYEQYF	TGTGCCAGCAGTGAATGGGGGCAGATGACAGGTTCCTACGAGCAGTACTTC
TRBJ2-2	TRBD2	NA	TRBV9	CASSTGIGLATGELFF	TGTGCCAGCAGCACAGGGATAGGACTAGCGACCGGGGAGCTGTTTTTT
TRBJ2-5	TRBD1	few	TRBV7-3	CASSPGGRAETQYF	TGTGCCAGCAGCCCAGGGGGCCGGGCAGAGACCCAGTACTTC
TRBJ1-1	NA	many	TRBV5-1	CASSFGRENTEAFF	TGCGCCAGCAGCTTCGGACGGGAGAACACTGAAGCTTTCTTT
TRBJ1-1	TRBD1	many	TRBV7-9	CASRATGENTEAFF	TGTGCCAGCAGGGCTACAGGGGAGAACACTGAAGCTTTCTTT
TRBJ2-5	TRBD2	many	TRBV19	CASSPSTSGRRETQYF	TGTGCCAGTAGTCCCTCGACTAGCGGGAGAAGGGAGACCCAGTACTTC
TRBJ1-5	TRBD1	NA	TRBV9	CASSAGQVTSGLGSPQHF	TGTGCCAGCAGCGCGGGACAGGTTACGTCGGGCTTAGGATCGCCCCAGCATTTT
TRBJ2-7	NA	many	TRBV15	CATSRETRSLEQYF	TGTGCCACCAGCAGAGAAACTCGATCCCTCGAGCAGTACTTC
TRBJ1-3	TRBD1	many	TRBV19	CATQGVPGNTIYF	TGTGCCACCCAGGGGGTCCCTGGAAACACCATATATTTT
TRBJ2-5	TRBD1	many	TRBV11-2	CASSSSRTGRETQYF	TGTGCCAGCAGCTCATCCCGGACAGGGAGGGAGACCCAGTACTTC
TRBJ2-7	NA	many	TRBV13	CASAGPNYEQYF	TGTGCCAGCGCGGGGCCTAACTACGAGCAGTACTTC
TRBJ2-3	NA	NA	TRBV12-3/TRBV12-4	CASSFLRDTQYF	TGTGCCAGCAGTTTCTTGCGAGATACGCAGTATTTT
TRBJ2-7	TRBD1	NA	TRBV29-1	CSVGTGGAYEQYF	TGCAGCGTTGGGACAGGGGGGGCCTACGAGCAGTACTTC